A single sample gave rise to the 15 T cell receptor beta chains below, sequenced in a study of blood T cell repertoires in COVID-19. The repertoire was sequenced with immunoSEQ multiplex PCR; TCRdb's copy has only in-frame clones and lacks some. The profile shows 350,000 to 450,000 clones, roughly nine tenths of them singletons. Sequencing was performed on PBMCs or T cells enriched from blood (not recorded which). The receptor source for this set is a woman in her thirties who had recovered from COVID-19.

The chain couples TRBV20-1 to TRBJ2-5; D is perhaps TRBD1 (5 bases). Per germline, CDR1 DFQATT and CDR2 SNEGSKA (reference sequence). V was shortened by 8 bases and J by 3 bases, with 10 bases between the two germline ends. This CDR3 spans 11 amino acids. CDR3 in amino acids: CSFDSKETQYF. The CDR3 DNA sequence: TGCAGTTTCGACAGTAAAGAGACCCAGTACTTC.

The table lists this clone with a few counts. The chain links TRBV28 to TRBJ1-2; D perhaps matches TRBD1 (6 bases). V lost 2 bases and J lost 7, with 8 bases in between. The CDR3 is 12 amino acids. CDR1 and CDR2 from the germline V gene are MDHEN and SYDVKM. CDR3 amino acids: CASSLLGGGYTF. The CDR3 nucleotides read TGTGCCAGCAGTTTACTAGGGGGTGGCTACACCTTC.

V and J are TRBV16 and TRBJ2-3; D uncertain. The CDR3 consists of 16 residues. Deletions cut 1 base from V and 0 bases from J, with 11 bases between. CDR1 KGHSY and CDR2 FQNENV come from the germline V gene. The CDR3 spells CASSQWNSPSTDTQYF. In DNA form, the CDR3 reads TGTGCCAGCAGCCAATGGAACAGCCCTAGCACAGATACGCAGTATTTT.

The chain uses TRBV4-1 and TRBJ2-7, with D unresolved. Germline CDR1 and CDR2: MGHRA and YSYEKL. This CDR3 is 14 amino acids long. The germline V and J ends were trimmed by 1 base and 2 bases, with 9 bases remaining between them. The CDR3 DNA is TGCGCCAGCAGCCAAGCCGGTGCCCCCTACGAGCAGTACTTC. This codes for CASSQAGAPYEQYF.

V gene TRBV6-5 combines with J gene TRBJ2-1; D might be TRBD2 (6 bases). The ends were cut back, 6 bases at V and 0 bases at J, with 12 bases in the middle. Germline V gives CDR1 MNHEY, CDR2 SVGAGI. The CDR3 length is 15 residues. The CDR3 nucleotides read TGTGCCAGCAGACCCGGGGGTAGCTCCTACAATGAGCAGTTCTTC. This codes for CASRPGGSSYNEQFF.

V is TRBV6-1 and J is TRBJ2-1; D perhaps matches TRBD2 (5 bases). V lost 3 bases to trimming and J lost 10 bases, with 7 bases between them. Germline CDR1 and CDR2: MNHNS and SASEGT. The CDR3 is made up of 11 amino acids. CDR3 coding DNA: TGTGCCAGCAGTGACGAGCGGGAGCAGTTCTTC. Protein: CASSDEREQFF.

The chain is built from TRBV9 and TRBJ2-1; the match to TRBD2 covers 7 bases. Trimming at V came to 0 bases and at J to 6 bases, leaving 9 bases not matched to a gene. Germline CDR1 is SGDLS and CDR2 is YYNGEE. The CDR3 spans 16 residues. CDR3: CASSVVGGRSTNEQFF. The CDR3 DNA follows: TGTGCCAGCAGCGTAGTCGGCGGGAGATCGACCAATGAGCAGTTCTTC. Drawing the rest from reference TRBV9 and TRBJ2-1, the complete variable domain is DSGVTQTPKHLITATGQRVTLRCSPRSGDLSVYWYQQSLDQGLQFLIQYYNGEERAKGNILERFSAQQFPDLHSELNLSSLELGDSALYFCASSVVGGRSTNEQFFGPGTRLTVL.

This chain joins TRBV5-1 and TRBJ1-5; D gene uncertain. V was cut by 4 bases and J by 0 bases, with 11 bases left in between. Germline lookup yields CDR1 SGHRS and CDR2 YFSETQ. This CDR3 has 15 amino acids. CDR3 region: CASSRSGNSNQPQHF. In nucleotides, the CDR3 is TGCGCCAGCAGCCGGTCGGGGAATAGCAATCAGCCCCAGCATTTT.

The J gene is TRBJ1-4, the V gene TRBV5-1, with no clear D. Trimming removed 4 bases from V and 7 bases from J, with 5 bases in between. CDR3 length: 11 residues. CDR1 and CDR2 (germline): SGHRS, YFSETQ. CDR3 protein: CASSGGEKLFF. The DNA for the CDR3 is TGCGCCAGCAGCGGAGGTGAAAAACTGTTTTTT.

This clone was observed a few times. The V gene is TRBV19, the J gene TRBJ2-1; D gene uncertain. This CDR3 has 12 amino acids. Looked up from germline, CDR1 is LNHDA and CDR2 is SQIVND (reference sequence). Trimming stripped 10 bases from V and 9 bases from J, with 16 bases between. CDR3 DNA sequence: TGTGCCACCGAATCTAGAGGCAGTGAGCAGTTCTTC. This sequence encodes CATESRGSEQFF.

This chain links TRBV30 with TRBJ1-1; 9 nucleotides match TRBD1. Germline V gives CDR1 GTSNPN, CDR2 SVGIG (reference sequence). Trimming at V came to 8 bases and at J to 3 bases, leaving 7 bases not matched to a gene. The CDR3 has 13 residues. The CDR3 here is CALDRGFYTEAFF. In nucleotides, the CDR3 is TGTGCCCTCGACAGGGGGTTTTACACTGAAGCTTTCTTT.

In regard to this clone: At one boundary the junction diverges from the germline segment, which might be a read error. CDR3: CASSMTSGGVNTGELFF. The DNA for the CDR3 is TGTGCTAGCAGCATGACTAGCGGGGGGGTGAACACCGGGGAGCTGTTTTTT. The chain joins TRBV7-7 to TRBJ2-2; TRBD2 aligns across 14 bases. This CDR3 spans 17 amino acids. Germline V gene sequence: CDR1 SSHAT, CDR2 FNYEAQ (reference sequence).

The rearrangement uses TRBV11-1 and TRBJ1-1, with TRBD1 identical over 9 bases. The CDR3 is 15 amino acids. After removal of 2 bases from V and 5 bases from J, the junction contained 6 bases not matched to a gene. Germline CDR1 and CDR2: SGHAT and FQDESV (reference sequence). CDR3 in amino acids: CASSLPTGGGTEAFF. The DNA of the CDR3 is TGTGCCAGCAGCTTACCGACAGGGGGTGGAACTGAAGCTTTCTTT.

The chain couples TRBV2 to TRBJ1-2; a weak D match, TRBD1 (5 bases). The CDR3 is 14 amino acids. The germline CDR1 and CDR2 sequences are SNHLY and FYNNEI. With 10 bases removed from V and 0 bases from J, the gap between germline ends came to 15 bases. The CDR3 coding sequence is TGTGCCACCCACGGGTCGACAGCTAACTATGGCTACACCTTC. Translated, it gives CATHGSTANYGYTF.

The chain employs TRBV15 and TRBJ1-4, with TRBD1 matching 9 bases. Per the germline V gene, CDR1 is LNHNV and CDR2 is YYDKDF (reference sequence). Trimming removed 1 base from V and 7 bases from J; junction bases left unmatched: 16. The CDR3 totals 19 residues. The CDR3 is CATSRVFGRPGQGFEKLFF. DNA for the CDR3: TGTGCCACCAGCAGAGTGTTCGGGAGGCCGGGACAGGGATTTGAAAAACTGTTTTTT.